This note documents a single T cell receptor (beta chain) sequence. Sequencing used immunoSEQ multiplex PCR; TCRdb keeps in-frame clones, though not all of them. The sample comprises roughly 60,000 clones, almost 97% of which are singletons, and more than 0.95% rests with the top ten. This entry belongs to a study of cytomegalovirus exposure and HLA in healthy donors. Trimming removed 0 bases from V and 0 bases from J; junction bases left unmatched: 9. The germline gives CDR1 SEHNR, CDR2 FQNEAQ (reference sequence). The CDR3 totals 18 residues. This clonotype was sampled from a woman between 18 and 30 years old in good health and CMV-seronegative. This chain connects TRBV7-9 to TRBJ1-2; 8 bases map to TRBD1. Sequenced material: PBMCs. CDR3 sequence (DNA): TGTGCCAGCAGCTTAGCAGGGACAGGTCGGGACCCTAACTATGGCTACACCTTC. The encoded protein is CASSLAGTGRDPNYGYTF.